These 28 T cell receptor beta chains originate from one sample sequenced in a study of blood T cell repertoires in COVID-19. Assay used: immunoSEQ multiplex PCR; TCRdb lists only in-frame clones, some missing. The table has 180,000 or so clones, more than 75% seen once. Sequenced material: peripheral blood. The receptors here all came from a man between 35 and 55 years old with active or convalescent COVID-19.

V is TRBV2 and J is TRBJ1-4, with 8 nucleotides matching TRBD1. V lost 11 bases to trimming and J lost 8 bases; unmatched junction nucleotides: 13. CDR1 SNHLY and CDR2 FYNNEI come from the germline V gene. The CDR3 runs 14 residues. Here the CDR3 DNA reads TGTGCCGGTTCAGGGGACAGGTCGAGCGAAAAACTGTTTTTT. Encoded protein: CAGSGDRSSEKLFF.

Worth noting for this clone: Other DNA sequences of this sample code for an identical CDR3. The chain has TRBV12-3 or TRBV12-4 and TRBJ1-1, with TRBD1 matching 8 bases. The V and J ends lost 4 bases and 4 bases, in that order; junction bases with no gene match: 2. The CDR3 runs 13 residues. CDR3 DNA: TGTGCCAGCAGTTCAGGGGGCGGCACTGAAGCTTTCTTT. Translating it yields CASSSGGGTEAFF.

This sequence joins TRBV19 and TRBJ1-4, with TRBD1 identical over 7 bases. The length of the CDR3 is 15 residues. J was trimmed by 8 bases and V by 1 base; bases with no gene match: 7. CDR1 LNHDA and CDR2 SQIVND come from the germline V gene (reference sequence). The CDR3 DNA is TGTGCCAGTAGTATAGGGAGGGGGCGACTCGAAAAACTGTTTTTT. It translates to CASSIGRGRLEKLFF.

The J gene is TRBJ2-5, the V gene TRBV19, with TRBD1 matching 8 bases. Looked up from germline, CDR1 is LNHDA and CDR2 is SQIVND (reference sequence). V trimming: 5 bases; J trimming: 1 base; junction bases outside the gene matches: 6. The CDR3 has 15 residues. The CDR3: CASSARTGGQETQYF. CDR3 bases: TGTGCCAGTAGTGCCCGAACAGGGGGCCAAGAGACCCAGTACTTC.

V usage is TRBV4-2 and J usage is TRBJ2-7; weak D call: TRBD1 (8 bases). Trimming left V 4 bases short and J 3 bases short, with 16 bases between. Germline-derived CDR1 and CDR2 are LGHNA and YNFKEQ. This CDR3 spans 15 amino acids. CDR3 protein: CASSREGDRSYEQYF. The CDR3 bases are TGTGCCAGCAGCCGGGAGGGGGACAGGAGCTACGAGCAGTACTTC.

V usage is TRBV2 and J usage is TRBJ1-5, with 8 positions matching TRBD1. The length of the CDR3 is 15 residues. V was clipped by 5 bases and J by 4 bases; unmatched bases: 7. Germline CDR1 is SNHLY and CDR2 is FYNNEI. The CDR3 region has the DNA TGTGCCAGCAGTTACTTCCGGGACAGGAATCAGCCCCAGCATTTT. Its translation: CASSYFRDRNQPQHF.

In its sample, this clone was seen once. The chain joins TRBV4-1 to TRBJ2-5, with D tentatively TRBD2 (7 bases). Between the trimmed V and J ends, which lost 2 bases and 2 bases, there was a span of 15 bases. CDR1 is MGHRA and CDR2 is YSYEKL in the germline V gene. The length of the CDR3 is 16 residues. The CDR3 loop is CASSQRNGGAQETQYF. The CDR3 nucleotides are TGCGCCAGCAGCCAAAGGAATGGGGGGGCGCAAGAGACCCAGTACTTC.

The chain uses TRBV5-1 and TRBJ2-7; possibly TRBD2 for D (5 bases). This CDR3 spans 14 amino acids. Germline V gene sequence: CDR1 SGHRS, CDR2 YFSETQ. Trimming stripped 4 bases from V and 7 bases from J, with 18 bases between. CDR3 region: CASSHSGNLKEQYF. The CDR3 DNA is TGCGCCAGCAGCCACTCCGGGAACCTGAAGGAGCAGTACTTC.

This clone appeared once. The rearrangement uses TRBV6-5 and TRBJ1-5; D not resolved. The CDR3 sequence is 13 residues long. The germline V and J ends were trimmed by 2 bases and 6 bases, with 8 bases remaining between them. From germline, CDR1 is MNHEY and CDR2 SVGAGI. The CDR3 here is CASSYERGQPQHF. The CDR3 DNA reads as TGTGCCAGCAGTTACGAGCGGGGTCAGCCCCAGCATTTT.

The chain is built from TRBV10-3 and TRBJ1-5; a possible D gene is TRBD1 (6 bases). CDR3 length equals 13 residues. V was pared by 8 bases and J by 6 bases, with 14 bases between. Germline V lookup: CDR1 ENHRY, CDR2 SYGVKD. This chain's CDR3 is CAIGAQGAQPQHF. CDR3 DNA: TGTGCCATCGGGGCACAGGGTGCTCAGCCCCAGCATTTT.

This clone was picked up one time. The J gene is TRBJ1-1, the V gene TRBV7-9; D unclear. The CDR3 length is 14 residues. The V gene lost 0 bases and the J gene lost 5 bases, with 10 bases spanning the gap. Per germline, CDR1 SEHNR and CDR2 FQNEAQ (reference sequence). The CDR3 DNA reads TGTGCCAGCAGCTTAGCCGTCCCCGGGACTGAAGCTTTCTTT. Translating gives CASSLAVPGTEAFF.

The V and J genes are TRBV7-2 and TRBJ1-5; no clear D gene. Germline assignment: CDR1 SGHTA and CDR2 FQGNSA. The CDR3 has 14 amino acids. Trimming stripped 5 bases from V and 3 bases from J, with 11 bases between. DNA of the CDR3: TGTGCCAGCAGCGCGGGCATCCACAATCAGCCCCAGCATTTT. Amino acid sequence: CASSAGIHNQPQHF.

This chain connects TRBV19 to TRBJ2-7; D not certain. Germline CDR1 LNHDA, CDR2 SQIVND (reference sequence). This CDR3 is 13 amino acids long. V lost 1 base and J 2 bases, leaving 6 bases between the germline ends. In DNA, the CDR3 is TGTGCCAGTAGTATAGGGGCCACCTACGAGCAGTACTTC. As protein: CASSIGATYEQYF.

The CDR3 sequence: CAISVESPEQGQPQHF. As DNA, the CDR3 is TGTGCCATCAGTGTAGAAAGCCCGGAGCAAGGTCAGCCCCAGCATTTT. This chain uses TRBV10-3 with TRBJ1-5; no clear D gene. CDR3 size: 16 residues. V lost 4 bases to trimming and J lost 6 bases, with 19 bases between them. Germline CDR1 ENHRY, CDR2 SYGVKD.

V gene TRBV30 combines with J gene TRBJ1-2, with 9 bases fitting TRBD1. Looked up from germline, CDR1 is GTSNPN and CDR2 is SVGIG (reference sequence). This CDR3 is built from 13 residues. The V and J ends lost 2 bases and 7 bases, in that order; junction bases with no gene match: 5. Written as DNA, the CDR3 is TGTGCCTGGAGTTTACAGGGGGCGGTTGGCTACACCTTC. This gives the protein CAWSLQGAVGYTF.

The chain links TRBV28 to TRBJ2-7; TRBD2 matches 9 bases. The CDR3 is 14 residues long. Germline-derived CDR1 and CDR2 are MDHEN and SYDVKM. Losses at the gene ends were 2 bases for V and 6 bases for J; bases not matched to a gene: 5. DNA of the CDR3: TGTGCCAGCAGTTTAGCGGGGGGGCGGGTCGAGCAGTACTTC. Encoded protein: CASSLAGGRVEQYF.

V gene TRBV4-3 combines with J gene TRBJ2-7; perhaps TRBD1 as D (6 bases). The CDR3 covers 14 residues. V gave up 1 base and J gave up 2 bases, with 9 bases separating them. CDR1 and CDR2 from the germline V gene are LGHNA and YSLEER. CDR3 residues: CASSQGQAPYEQYF. CDR3 nucleotides: TGCGCCAGCAGCCAAGGACAGGCCCCCTACGAGCAGTACTTC.

The rearrangement links TRBV5-5 to TRBJ1-1; 8 bases align to TRBD1. The CDR3 runs 15 residues. CDR1 is SGHKS, CDR2 YYEKEE, per germline (reference sequence). The V segment lost 4 bases and the J segment 1 base; nucleotides outside the gene matches: 6. The CDR3 reads CASSIWTGSNTEAFF. The CDR3 bases are TGTGCCAGCAGCATTTGGACAGGGTCGAACACTGAAGCTTTCTTT.

The chain joins TRBV10-3 to TRBJ1-1; TRBD1 is a possible D gene (6 bases). The CDR3 covers 13 residues. The germline V gene encodes CDR1 ENHRY and CDR2 SYGVKD. Trimming cost V 10 bases and J 1 base, with 13 bases left between them. In nucleotides, the CDR3 is TGTGCCACCGTTTACAGGGCGAACACTGAAGCTTTCTTT. The encoded protein is CATVYRANTEAFF.

This chain joins TRBV5-5 and TRBJ1-4; 11 bases are a match to TRBD1. Germline CDR1 is SGHKS and CDR2 is YYEKEE (reference sequence). CDR3 size: 20 residues. Germline trimming cut 4 bases from V and 0 bases from J; bases unmatched to any gene: 14. The CDR3 region is CASSPTGTGGTYATNEKLFF. CDR3 bases: TGTGCCAGCAGCCCGACCGGGACAGGGGGAACCTATGCAACTAATGAAAAACTGTTTTTT. The full variable domain, its missing parts supplied by reference TRBV5-5 and TRBJ1-4, is DAGVTQSPTHLIKTRGQQVTLRCSPISGHKSVSWYQQVLGQGPQFIFQYYEKEERGRGNFPDRFSARQFPNYSSELNVNALLLGDSALYLCASSPTGTGGTYATNEKLFFGSGTQLSVL.

This clone was counted many times. V and J are TRBV30 and TRBJ1-2; D gene unclear. The ends were cut back, 3 bases at V and 4 bases at J, with 12 bases in the middle. The length of the CDR3 is 13 residues. CDR1 and CDR2 (germline): GTSNPN, SVGIG (reference sequence). The CDR3 DNA follows: TGTGCCTGGAGCATCTACAGAGTCTATGGCTACACCTTC. Amino acids: CAWSIYRVYGYTF.

This chain joins TRBV6-4 and TRBJ1-3; D is possibly TRBD1 (6 bases). The V gene's germline CDR1 is MRHNA and CDR2 SNTAGT. Trimming took off 2 bases at V and 0 bases at J, with 11 bases between the two ends. CDR3 length equals 16 residues. The CDR3 DNA reads as TGTGCCAGCAGTGACAACAGGGCCATCTCTGGAAACACCATATATTTT. It specifies CASSDNRAISGNTIYF.

The chain joins TRBV7-3 to TRBJ2-5; 7 nucleotides align to TRBD1. Trimming took 5 bases from V and 5 from J; bases not matched to a gene: 5. The CDR3 is 13 amino acids. Germline values: CDR1 SGHTA, CDR2 FQGTGA. This CDR3 is CASSATGSETQYF. The CDR3 region has the DNA TGTGCCAGCAGCGCGACAGGGTCGGAGACCCAGTACTTC.

Here the CDR3 DNA reads TGTGCCAGCTCATTGCCCCAGGGGACCCAGCATTTT. Translated: CASSLPQGTQHF. This chain links TRBV18 with TRBJ1-5, with D maybe TRBD1 (6 bases). Germline CDR1 is KGHSH and CDR2 is LQKENI. This CDR3 has 12 amino acids. V lost 5 bases to trimming and J lost 11 bases, with 13 bases between them.

This clone has a single count. CDR3 protein: CASSFAGTGNIFEPHEQYF. Here the CDR3 DNA reads TGTGCCAGCAGCTTCGCCGGGACAGGGAATATATTTGAACCCCACGAGCAGTACTTC. The genes are TRBV12-1 and TRBJ2-7; TRBD1 is taken as the D call from the table, unchecked against the DNA. TRBV12-1 is termed a pseudogene. This CDR3 spans 19 amino acids.

CDR3 DNA: TGTGCCCTGTCGACAGGGACCGGGGAGCTGTTTTTT. Protein: CALSTGTGELFF. The V gene is TRBV30, the J gene TRBJ2-2, with 7 positions matching TRBD1. The CDR3 is 12 amino acids. CDR1 GTSNPN and CDR2 SVGIG come from the germline V gene (reference sequence). V was pared by 8 bases and J by 5 bases, with 5 bases of the junction left unmatched. The full variable domain, in which reference TRBV30 and TRBJ2-2 provide the parts outside the CDR3, is SQTIHQWPATLVQPVGSPLSLECTVEGTSNPNLYWYRQAAGRGLQLLFYSVGIGQISSEVPQNLSASRPQDRQFILSSKKLLLSDSGFYLCALSTGTGELFFGEGSRLTVL.

This clone was counted a few times. The chain links TRBV7-3 to TRBJ1-1, with D perhaps TRBD1 (5 bases). This CDR3 is 13 amino acids long. V was clipped by 4 bases and J by 5 bases, with 11 bases between them. CDR1 and CDR2 from the germline V gene are SGHTA and FQGTGA. The CDR3 nucleotides are TGTGCCAGCAGCTCCCGCCAGGGTACTGAAGCTTTCTTT. This gives the protein CASSSRQGTEAFF.

The V and J genes are TRBV27 and TRBJ2-2; 8 bases line up with TRBD1. Germline trimming cut 7 bases from V and 6 bases from J; bases unmatched to any gene: 4. Germline CDR1 is MNHEY and CDR2 is SMNVEV (reference sequence). There are 13 residues in the CDR3. CDR3 coding DNA: TGTGCCAGCAAGGGCAGGGGGCCCGGGGAGCTGTTTTTT. Protein: CASKGRGPGELFF.